The 5 T cell receptor beta chains in this list originate from one sample, sequenced in a study of breast tumors, draining lymph nodes, adjacent tissues. The lymph nodes were axillary draining lymph nodes from breast cancer patients. TCRdb recomputed calls from the multiplex PCR reads with MiXCR, one row per CDR3 protein. Of 170,000 or so distinct CDR3 sequences listed, roughly a third were seen once; the top ten hold around 4.1%. The sample consisted of axillary lymph node tissue. The receptors stem from a female donor with breast cancer. Some clones in this sample may be carry-over from other donors' samples.

To note about this clonotype: A single base separates this from a much larger clone, so it may be a read error. The chain combines TRBV20-1 with TRBJ2-7; 10 bases align to TRBD2. There are 15 residues in the CDR3. Germline V CDR1 and CDR2: DFQATT, SNEGSKA (reference sequence). V was pared by 3 bases and J by 4 bases, with 9 bases of the junction left unmatched. CDR3 nucleotides: TGCAGTGCTAGGGGGCCTAGCGGGAGTACATACGAGCAGTACTTC. Protein: CSARGPSGSTYEQYF.

For this clonotype: It may be a read error: a sequence one base away is much more abundant. The chain has TRBV12-3 or TRBV12-4 and TRBJ1-5; D gene unclear. The length of the CDR3 is 13 residues. CDR3 bases: TGTGCCAGCGGTTTTTCAAGTTATCAGCCCCAGCATTTT. It specifies CASGFSSYQPQHF.

V and J are TRBV10-1 and TRBJ2-1; 9 nucleotides agree with TRBD1. Germline trimming cut 6 bases from V and 4 bases from J; bases unmatched to any gene: 7. This CDR3 has 15 amino acids. The germline V gene encodes CDR1 WNHNN and CDR2 SYGVQD (reference sequence). CDR3 sequence (DNA): TGCGCCAGCAGCACGGGACAGGGACTATACAATGAGCAGTTCTTC. Translated: CASSTGQGLYNEQFF.

This clonotype was detected ten times or more. This sequence joins TRBV15 and TRBJ2-1; tentatively, D is TRBD1 (5 bases). V shed 5 bases and J shed 2 bases, with 10 bases lying between them. The CDR3 spans 14 residues. Germline V gene sequence: CDR1 LNHNV, CDR2 YYDKDF (reference sequence). The CDR3 coding sequence is TGTGCCACCAGCCCTGTCAGGGCCTACAATGAGCAGTTCTTC. This codes for CATSPVRAYNEQFF.

This clonotype was seen many times. J is TRBJ1-2 and V is TRBV5-4, with D unresolved. The length of the CDR3 is 13 residues. Germline CDR1 reads SGHNT; CDR2 reads YYREEE (reference sequence). V dropped 10 bases and J dropped 2 bases, with 15 bases sitting between them. The CDR3 coding sequence is TGTGCCGTCAGAGGCGATCGGAACTATGGCTACACCTTC. It specifies CAVRGDRNYGYTF.